These T cell receptor beta chains were read from a single sample in a study of neurological immune-mediated disorders. In TCRdb, the 5' RACE reads were re-called with MiXCR into one record per CDR3 protein. The data show tens of thousands of distinct CDR3 sequences, roughly 12% seen once. What was sequenced was PBMCs. These receptor sequences come from a man in his sixties in good health. Each CDR3 is given with its conserved first and last residue. The D gene is left open where the match is weak. Some rows have no size entry. The others give once, few or many, or a class for an expanded clone.

CDR3nt,CDR3aa,d_gene,j_gene,abundance,v_gene
TGTTCGGGTAGCTCGGCGTCTGGCACCGGGGAGCTGTTTTTT,CSGSSASGTGELFF,.,TRBJ2-2,many,TRBV28
TGCAGTGCTGTTTTTACCGGGACAGATGAGCAGTACTTC,CSAVFTGTDEQYF,TRBD1,TRBJ2-7,many,TRBV20-1
TGTGCCAGCAGCCAAGAGAGCGGGAGGGCCAATGAGCAGTTCTTC,CASSQESGRANEQFF,TRBD2,TRBJ2-1,.,TRBV4-2
TGTGCCATCAGGAAAGACAGGGGAGTTTGGGAGACCCAGTACTTC,CAIRKDRGVWETQYF,TRBD1,TRBJ2-5,many,TRBV10-3
TGTGCCAGCAGCTTGGCATTGCGGTCCAATGAGCAGTTCTTC,CASSLALRSNEQFF,.,TRBJ2-1,many,TRBV5-6
TGCAGCGTGGCCGACAGGAGAACGTCTGAAGCTTTCTTT,CSVADRRTSEAFF,.,TRBJ1-1,many,TRBV29-1
TGTGCCACCAGTGACTGGGGAAACACCATATATTTT,CATSDWGNTIYF,.,TRBJ1-3,many,TRBV24-1
TGCAGTGCTAGAGAATTAAGAGGAGGCAACACTGAAGCTTTCTTT,CSARELRGGNTEAFF,.,TRBJ1-1,many,TRBV20-1
TGTGCCATCAGAGAAGCAGGGGGTCAGTGGGAGCAGTACTTC,CAIREAGGQWEQYF,TRBD1,TRBJ2-7,many,TRBV10-3
TGTGCCAGCAGTTTCCCGGGACTAGCGGGAGTAGGAAGTGAGCAGTTCTTC,CASSFPGLAGVGSEQFF,TRBD2,TRBJ2-1,many,TRBV28
.,CASSIYLCSVWLAVVLETQYF,.,TRBJ2-5,.,TRBV7-9
TGTGCCAGCAGTGAGACAGGGGCCAATTCACCCCTCCACTTT,CASSETGANSPLHF,TRBD1,TRBJ1-6,many,TRBV6-1
TGCAGTGCTGGCCCGGTGCGGGGGGGGGTTAATGAGCAGTTCTTC,CSAGPVRGGVNEQFF,TRBD2,TRBJ2-1,many,TRBV20-1
TGTGCCAGCAGCTTTAATAGGGGTGCCGGGGAGCTGTTTTTT,CASSFNRGAGELFF,.,TRBJ2-2,many,TRBV7-2
TGCAGTGCTAGTTATGGTTCCTACAATGAGCAGTTCTTC,CSASYGSYNEQFF,.,TRBJ2-1,many,TRBV20-1
TGTGCCAGCAGCGTAGTCGTGGGAGGGCCAGATACGCAGTATTTT,CASSVVVGGPDTQYF,TRBD2,TRBJ2-3,many,TRBV9
TGTGCCAGCAGCTTAGCGTCCGGACTAGCGGGAGAGCAGTTCTTC,CASSLASGLAGEQFF,TRBD2,TRBJ2-1,many,TRBV7-2
TGTGCCAGCAGCTTATCAGTTTCCTACGAGCAGTACTTC,CASSLSVSYEQYF,.,TRBJ2-7,.,TRBV7-6
TGTGCCAGCAGCTTGGGGCAGGGGATACTCTATTGCTACACCTTC,CASSLGQGILYCYTF,.,TRBJ1-2,many,TRBV5-6
TGTGCCAGCAGTCCCCCTGGGAGGAACACTGAAGCTTTCTTT,CASSPPGRNTEAFF,.,TRBJ1-1,many,TRBV12-3/TRBV12-4
TGTGCCAGCAGCCAGACAGGGTATAATTCACCCCTCCACTTT,CASSQTGYNSPLHF,TRBD1,TRBJ1-6,many,TRBV6-5
TGCGCCAGCAGCCAGAACCGGGACCGCTCTGGGGCCAACGTCCTGACTTTC,CASSQNRDRSGANVLTF,.,TRBJ2-6,medium-sized,TRBV5-1
TGCAGCGTTGAAGCGGGGATGGTTTCGAGGGGGGTCTCCGGGGAGCTGTTTTTT,CSVEAGMVSRGVSGELFF,.,TRBJ2-2,.,TRBV29-1
TGTGCCAGCTATAAAAGGCGTAGCTCTGGGGCCAACGTCCTGACTTTC,CASYKRRSSGANVLTF,.,TRBJ2-6,many,TRBV12-3/TRBV12-4
TGTGCCACCAGCAGAGGTTTGAATGAGCAGTTCTTC,CATSRGLNEQFF,.,TRBJ2-1,.,TRBV15
TGCGCCACCTCCGGGACAGGGGCTACGAACACCGGGGAGCTGTTTTTT,CATSGTGATNTGELFF,TRBD1,TRBJ2-2,many,TRBV10-1
TGCGCCAGCAGCTCTACTAGCGGGGATCCACCAGATACGCAGTATTTT,CASSSTSGDPPDTQYF,TRBD2,TRBJ2-3,many,TRBV5-1
TGTGCCAGCAGGGCAACAGGGTCTCAGCCCCAGCATTTT,CASRATGSQPQHF,.,TRBJ1-5,many,TRBV27
TGTGCCACCAGCAGAGATTACACGGGCTCTGGAAACACCATATATTTT,CATSRDYTGSGNTIYF,.,TRBJ1-3,many,TRBV15
TGCAGTGCTACACGGGGGGCACTAGCGGGGACTTCCTCCTACGAGCAGTACTTC,CSATRGALAGTSSYEQYF,TRBD2,TRBJ2-7,many,TRBV20-1
TGCGCCAGCAGCCAAGTACAAGGCCCTGGGGAAAAACTGTTTTTT,CASSQVQGPGEKLFF,.,TRBJ1-4,many,TRBV4-1
TGTGCCAGCAGCCTGGGTCGGGGTATAGGCCAGCCCCAGCATTTT,CASSLGRGIGQPQHF,.,TRBJ1-5,many,TRBV12-3/TRBV12-4
TGTGCCAGCAGCCCCTCGGGACAACCCTATGGCTACACCTTC,CASSPSGQPYGYTF,.,TRBJ1-2,many,TRBV7-9
TGTGCCACCAGCAGAGATCCACGGACCGGGGAGCTGTTTTTT,CATSRDPRTGELFF,.,TRBJ2-2,many,TRBV15
TGCGCCAGCAGCCAAGGGACCCTCGGAGGTGAAAAACTGTTTTTT,CASSQGTLGGEKLFF,.,TRBJ1-4,many,TRBV4-1
TGCGCCAGCAGTGATACAATGCTGGTCAGGGACCACCTCGTGCAGTTCTTC,CASSDTMLVRDHLVQFF,.,TRBJ2-1,.,TRBV10-1
TGTGCCAGCAGCTTGGATTGGACTAGCGGGAAAGAGCAGTTCTTC,CASSLDWTSGKEQFF,TRBD2,TRBJ2-1,many,TRBV5-4
TGCAGCATTACAGTCTCTGGAAACACCATATATTTT,CSITVSGNTIYF,.,TRBJ1-3,many,TRBV29-1
TGTGCCAGCAGTAGGGACTCCTTAGGGGGCGAGCAGTACTTC,CASSRDSLGGEQYF,.,TRBJ2-7,many,TRBV7-2
TGTGCCAGCAGCTACTCGGACAGGAGCGATGGCTACACCTTC,CASSYSDRSDGYTF,TRBD1,TRBJ1-2,many,TRBV7-9
TGTGCCAGCAGCCCTGCGACATTTTTATACGAGCAGTACTTC,CASSPATFLYEQYF,.,TRBJ2-7,many,TRBV28
TGTGCCAGCAGCTTCGTGGGACAGGGGGCTTACACCTTC,CASSFVGQGAYTF,TRBD1,TRBJ1-2,many,TRBV7-9
TGTGCCAGCAGTGGTGGGTTAGATGAGCAGTTCTTC,CASSGGLDEQFF,.,TRBJ2-1,many,TRBV6-2/TRBV6-3
TGTGCCAGCTCACCACCGAGTATATCTGAAGCTTTCTTT,CASSPPSISEAFF,.,TRBJ1-1,once,TRBV18
TGTGCCAGCAGCTTAAACGGACTAGCGGGTCAAGAGACCCAGTACTTC,CASSLNGLAGQETQYF,TRBD2,TRBJ2-5,many,TRBV7-2
TGTGCCAGTAGCCCCTGGCGAGGGGATGAGCAGTTCTTC,CASSPWRGDEQFF,.,TRBJ2-1,few,TRBV19
TGTGCCAGCAGCCCCCCCGGAGGTTGGGCCGGGATCGGCGCTAACTATGGCTACACCTTC,CASSPPGGWAGIGANYGYTF,.,TRBJ1-2,many,TRBV7-2
TGTGCCAGCAGTTTCGGGGTGGCAGAGGAATACGAGCAGTACTTC,CASSFGVAEEYEQYF,.,TRBJ2-7,many,TRBV27
TGCAGCGTTGAAGGTAGCCGGCGATTGTCGGGTACGCAGTATTTT,CSVEGSRRLSGTQYF,.,TRBJ2-3,many,TRBV29-1
TGTGCCAGCAGCTTAGTTGGCTTTGGGGACACTGAAGCTTTCTTT,CASSLVGFGDTEAFF,.,TRBJ1-1,many,TRBV7-6
TGTGCCAGCAGCGCTGGGTTGGGGTCGCAGGAAAAACTGTTTTTT,CASSAGLGSQEKLFF,.,TRBJ1-4,many,TRBV7-9
TGCGCCAGCAGCTTGGCCGGTACAGGGAATTATGGGGAGCTGTTTTTT,CASSLAGTGNYGELFF,.,TRBJ2-2,many,TRBV5-1
TGTGCCATCAGTGAGAGGCAGGGGGCTTGGGGCTACACCTTC,CAISERQGAWGYTF,TRBD1,TRBJ1-2,many,TRBV10-3
TGTGCCAGCAGTCCAGGGGGCACCTACGAGCAATACTTC,CASSPGGTYEQYF,TRBD1,TRBJ2-7,.,TRBV12-3/TRBV12-4
TGTGCCAGCAGCTTATCTAGCGGGCCGTTCAATGAGCAGTTCTTC,CASSLSSGPFNEQFF,TRBD2,TRBJ2-1,many,TRBV7-2
TGTGCCAGCAGCGTGGGGTATAGCAATCAGCCCCAGCATTTT,CASSVGYSNQPQHF,.,TRBJ1-5,many,TRBV7-8
TGTGCCAGCAGCCCTGCTAAACAGGGGGCGCACGAGACCCAGTACTTC,CASSPAKQGAHETQYF,TRBD1,TRBJ2-5,.,TRBV13
TGCGCCAGCAGCTTGGGGCTGGGAGGGGATGAGCAGTACTTC,CASSLGLGGDEQYF,TRBD2,TRBJ2-7,many,TRBV5-1
TGTGCCAGCAGCTTCTCTAGCGGGGGGGAGACCCAGTACTTC,CASSFSSGGETQYF,TRBD2,TRBJ2-5,many,TRBV5-6